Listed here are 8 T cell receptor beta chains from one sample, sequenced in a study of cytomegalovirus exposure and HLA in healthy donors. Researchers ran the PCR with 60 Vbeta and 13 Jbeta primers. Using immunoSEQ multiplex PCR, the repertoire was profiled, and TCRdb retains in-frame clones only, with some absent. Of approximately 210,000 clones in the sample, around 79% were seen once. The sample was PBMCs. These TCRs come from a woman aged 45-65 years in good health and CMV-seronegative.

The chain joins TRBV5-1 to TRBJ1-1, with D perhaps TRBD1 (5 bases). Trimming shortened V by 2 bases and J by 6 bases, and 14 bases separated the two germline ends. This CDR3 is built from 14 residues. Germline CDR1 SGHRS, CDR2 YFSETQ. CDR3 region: CASSFGETGAEAFF. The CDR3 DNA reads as TGCGCCAGCAGCTTCGGGGAGACGGGGGCTGAAGCTTTCTTT.

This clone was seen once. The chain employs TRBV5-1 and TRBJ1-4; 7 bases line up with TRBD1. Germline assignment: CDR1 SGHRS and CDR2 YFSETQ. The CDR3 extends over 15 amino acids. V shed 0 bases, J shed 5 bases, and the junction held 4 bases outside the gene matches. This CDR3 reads CASSLGPTGNEKLFF. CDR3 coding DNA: TGCGCCAGCAGCTTGGGCCCGACAGGGAATGAAAAACTGTTTTTT.

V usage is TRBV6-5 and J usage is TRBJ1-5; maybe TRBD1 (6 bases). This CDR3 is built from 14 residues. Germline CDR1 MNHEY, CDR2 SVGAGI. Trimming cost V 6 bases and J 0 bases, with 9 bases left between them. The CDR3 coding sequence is TGTGCCAGCAGGACAGGTTATAGCAATCAGCCCCAGCATTTT. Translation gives CASRTGYSNQPQHF.

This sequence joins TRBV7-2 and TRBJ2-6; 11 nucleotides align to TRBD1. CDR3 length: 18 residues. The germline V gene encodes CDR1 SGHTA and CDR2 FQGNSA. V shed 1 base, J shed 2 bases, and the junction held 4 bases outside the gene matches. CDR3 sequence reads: CASSLGGDRGTGANVLTF. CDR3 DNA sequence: TGTGCCAGCAGCTTAGGGGGGGACAGGGGGACTGGGGCCAACGTCCTGACTTTC. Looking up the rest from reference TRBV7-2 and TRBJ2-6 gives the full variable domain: GAGVSQSPSNKVTEKGKDVELRCDPISGHTALYWYRQSLGQGLEFLIYFQGNSAPDKSGLPSDRFSAERTGGSVSTLTIQRTQQEDSAVYLCASSLGGDRGTGANVLTFGAGSRLTVL.

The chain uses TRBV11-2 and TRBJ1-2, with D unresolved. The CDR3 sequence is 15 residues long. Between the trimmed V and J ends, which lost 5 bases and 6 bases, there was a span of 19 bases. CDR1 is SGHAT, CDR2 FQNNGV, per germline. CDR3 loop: CASSPYSGGIDGYTF. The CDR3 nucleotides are TGTGCCAGCAGCCCATACTCCGGAGGGATAGATGGCTACACCTTC.

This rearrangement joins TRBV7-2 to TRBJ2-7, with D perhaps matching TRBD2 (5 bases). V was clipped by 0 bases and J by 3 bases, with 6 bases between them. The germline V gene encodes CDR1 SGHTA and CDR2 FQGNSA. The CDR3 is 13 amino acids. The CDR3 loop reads CASSLAGDYEQYF. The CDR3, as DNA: TGTGCCAGCAGCTTAGCGGGAGACTACGAGCAGTACTTC.

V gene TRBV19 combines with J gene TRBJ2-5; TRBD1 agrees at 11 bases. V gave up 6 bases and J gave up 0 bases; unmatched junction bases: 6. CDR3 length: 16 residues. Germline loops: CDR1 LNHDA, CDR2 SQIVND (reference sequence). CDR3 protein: CASRPRDRGYQETQYF. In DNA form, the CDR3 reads TGTGCCAGTAGACCCCGGGACAGGGGGTACCAAGAGACCCAGTACTTC. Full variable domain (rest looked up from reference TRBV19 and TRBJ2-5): DGGITQSPKYLFRKEGQNVTLSCEQNLNHDAMYWYRQDPGQGLRLIYYSQIVNDFQKGDIAEGYSVSREKKESFPLTVTSAQKNPTAFYLCASRPRDRGYQETQYFGPGTRLLVL.

The CDR3 loop is CASSVGPGQTYEQYF. The CDR3 DNA reads as TGTGCCAGCAGCGTAGGGCCAGGACAGACCTACGAGCAGTACTTC. V is TRBV9 and J is TRBJ2-7; tentatively, D is TRBD1 (6 bases). The CDR3 loop spans 15 amino acids. The ends were cut back, 0 bases at V and 2 bases at J, with 12 bases in the middle. CDR1 and CDR2 from the germline V gene are SGDLS and YYNGEE.